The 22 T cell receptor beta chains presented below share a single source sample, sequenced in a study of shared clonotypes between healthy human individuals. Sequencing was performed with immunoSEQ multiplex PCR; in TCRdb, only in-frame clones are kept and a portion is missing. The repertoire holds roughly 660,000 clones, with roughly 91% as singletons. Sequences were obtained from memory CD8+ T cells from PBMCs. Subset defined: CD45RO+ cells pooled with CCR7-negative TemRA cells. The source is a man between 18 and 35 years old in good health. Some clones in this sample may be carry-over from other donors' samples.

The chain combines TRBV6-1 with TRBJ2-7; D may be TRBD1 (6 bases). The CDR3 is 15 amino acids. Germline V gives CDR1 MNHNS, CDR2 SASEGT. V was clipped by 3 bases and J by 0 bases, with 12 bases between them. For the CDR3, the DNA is TGTGCCAGCAGTGATCGAGGGGACACCTCCTACGAGCAGTACTTC. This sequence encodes CASSDRGDTSYEQYF.

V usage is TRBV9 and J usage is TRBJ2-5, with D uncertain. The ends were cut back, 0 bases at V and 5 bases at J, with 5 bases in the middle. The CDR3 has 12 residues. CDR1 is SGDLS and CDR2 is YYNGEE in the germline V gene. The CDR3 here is CASSVDFETQYF. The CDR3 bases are TGTGCCAGCAGCGTAGATTTCGAGACCCAGTACTTC.

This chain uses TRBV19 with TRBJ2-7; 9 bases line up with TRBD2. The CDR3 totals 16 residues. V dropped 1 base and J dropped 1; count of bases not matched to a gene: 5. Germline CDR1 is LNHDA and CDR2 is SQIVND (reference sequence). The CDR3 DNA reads TGTGCCAGTAGTATAGGACTAGCGGAATTATCCTACGAGCAGTACTTC. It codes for CASSIGLAELSYEQYF.

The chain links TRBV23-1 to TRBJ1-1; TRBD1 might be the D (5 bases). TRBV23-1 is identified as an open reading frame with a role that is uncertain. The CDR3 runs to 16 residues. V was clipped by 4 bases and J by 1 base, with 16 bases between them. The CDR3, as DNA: TGCGCCAGCAGTCCCACGAGGGCAGGGAGGAACACTGAAGCTTTCTTT. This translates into CASSPTRAGRNTEAFF.

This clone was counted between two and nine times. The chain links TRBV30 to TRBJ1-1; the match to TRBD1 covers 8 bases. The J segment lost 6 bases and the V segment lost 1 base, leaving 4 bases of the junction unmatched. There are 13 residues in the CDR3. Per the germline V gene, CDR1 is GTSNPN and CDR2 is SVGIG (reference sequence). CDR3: CAWSEMTGAEAFF. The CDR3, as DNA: TGTGCCTGGAGTGAGATGACAGGGGCTGAAGCTTTCTTT.

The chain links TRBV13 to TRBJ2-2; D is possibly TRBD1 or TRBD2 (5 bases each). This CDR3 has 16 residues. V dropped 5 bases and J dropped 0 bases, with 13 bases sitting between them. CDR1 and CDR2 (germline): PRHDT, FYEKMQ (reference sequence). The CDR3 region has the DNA TGTGCCAGCAGCCCGAGGGACGCCACGAACACCGGGGAGCTGTTTTTT. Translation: CASSPRDATNTGELFF.

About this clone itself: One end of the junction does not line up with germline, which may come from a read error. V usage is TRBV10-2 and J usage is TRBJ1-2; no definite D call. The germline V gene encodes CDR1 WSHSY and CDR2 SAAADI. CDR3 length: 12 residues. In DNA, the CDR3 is TGCGTCAGCAGTGAGGGCAGATTTGGCTACACCTTC. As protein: CVSSEGRFGYTF.

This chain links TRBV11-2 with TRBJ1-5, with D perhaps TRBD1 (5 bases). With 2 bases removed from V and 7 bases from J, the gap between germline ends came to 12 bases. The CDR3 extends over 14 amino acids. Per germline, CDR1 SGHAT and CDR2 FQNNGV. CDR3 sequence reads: CASSLSGSGQPQHF. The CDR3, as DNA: TGTGCCAGCAGCTTATCAGGGTCCGGGCAGCCCCAGCATTTT.

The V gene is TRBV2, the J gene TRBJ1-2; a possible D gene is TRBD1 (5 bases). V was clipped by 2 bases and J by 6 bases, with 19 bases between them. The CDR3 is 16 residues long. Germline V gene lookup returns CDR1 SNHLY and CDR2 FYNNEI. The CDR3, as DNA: TGTGCCAGCAGTGAACCCGGGACCGCACACTTGAATGGCTACACCTTC. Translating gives CASSEPGTAHLNGYTF. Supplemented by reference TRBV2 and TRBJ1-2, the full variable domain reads EPEVTQTPSHQVTQMGQEVILRCVPISNHLYFYWYRQILGQKVEFLVSFYNNEISEKSEIFDDQFSVERPDGSNFTLKIRSTKLEDSAMYFCASSEPGTAHLNGYTFGSGTRLTVV.

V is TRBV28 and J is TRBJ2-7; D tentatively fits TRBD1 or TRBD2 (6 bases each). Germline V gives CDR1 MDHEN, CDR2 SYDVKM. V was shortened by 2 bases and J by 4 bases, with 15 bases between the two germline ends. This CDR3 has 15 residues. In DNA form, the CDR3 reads TGTGCCAGCAGTTTAGGTCCGGGGGCTTCGTACGAGCAGTACTTC. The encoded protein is CASSLGPGASYEQYF.

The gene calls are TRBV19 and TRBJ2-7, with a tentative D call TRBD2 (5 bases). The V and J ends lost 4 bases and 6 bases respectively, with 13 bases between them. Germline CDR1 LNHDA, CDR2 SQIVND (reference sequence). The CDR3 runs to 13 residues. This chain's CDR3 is CASSTGNFLEQYF. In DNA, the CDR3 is TGTGCCAGTAGTACGGGAAATTTCCTCGAGCAGTACTTC.

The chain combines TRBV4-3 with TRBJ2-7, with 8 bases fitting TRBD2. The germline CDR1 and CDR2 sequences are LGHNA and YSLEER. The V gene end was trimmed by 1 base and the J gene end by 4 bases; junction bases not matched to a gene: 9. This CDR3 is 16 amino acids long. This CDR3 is CASSQASGPGWYEQYF. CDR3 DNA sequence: TGCGCCAGCAGCCAAGCTAGCGGGCCGGGTTGGTACGAGCAGTACTTC.

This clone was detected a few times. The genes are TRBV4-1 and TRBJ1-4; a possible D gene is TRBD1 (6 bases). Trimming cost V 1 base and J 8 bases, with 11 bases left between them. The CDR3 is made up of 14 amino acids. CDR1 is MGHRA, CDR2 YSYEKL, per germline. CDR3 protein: CASSQVKGQEKLFF. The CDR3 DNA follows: TGCGCCAGCAGCCAAGTCAAAGGACAGGAAAAACTGTTTTTT.

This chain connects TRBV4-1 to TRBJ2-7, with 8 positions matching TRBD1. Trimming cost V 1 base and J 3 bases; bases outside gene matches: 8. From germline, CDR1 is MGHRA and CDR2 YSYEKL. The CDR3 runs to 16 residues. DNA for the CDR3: TGCGCCAGCAGCCAAGCGGACAGGGAACCGTTCTACGAGCAGTACTTC. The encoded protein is CASSQADREPFYEQYF.

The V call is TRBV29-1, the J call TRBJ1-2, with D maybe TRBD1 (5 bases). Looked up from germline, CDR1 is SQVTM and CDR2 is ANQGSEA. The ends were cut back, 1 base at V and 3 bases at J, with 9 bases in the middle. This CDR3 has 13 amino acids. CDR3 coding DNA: TGCAGCGTTGAAGGGGGCCGGTACTATGGCTACACCTTC. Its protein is CSVEGGRYYGYTF.

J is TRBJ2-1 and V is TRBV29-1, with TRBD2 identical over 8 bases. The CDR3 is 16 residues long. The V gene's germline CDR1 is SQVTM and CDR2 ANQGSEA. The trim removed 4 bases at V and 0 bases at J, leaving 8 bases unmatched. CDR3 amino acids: CSVVGTSVGSYNEQFF. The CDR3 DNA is TGCAGCGTTGTAGGGACTAGTGTGGGCTCCTACAATGAGCAGTTCTTC.

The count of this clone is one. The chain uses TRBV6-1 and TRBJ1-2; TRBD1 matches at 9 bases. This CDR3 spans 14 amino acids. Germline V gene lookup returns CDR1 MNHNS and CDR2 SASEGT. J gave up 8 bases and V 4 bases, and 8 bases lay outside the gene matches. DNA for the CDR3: TGTGCCAGCAGTGGACAGGGGGTCTTGAACGGCTACACCTTC. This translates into CASSGQGVLNGYTF.

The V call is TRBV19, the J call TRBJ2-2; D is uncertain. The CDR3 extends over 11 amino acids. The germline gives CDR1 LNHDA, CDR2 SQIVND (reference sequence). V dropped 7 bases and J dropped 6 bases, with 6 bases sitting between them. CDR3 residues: CASIGAGELFF. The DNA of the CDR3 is TGTGCCAGTATCGGTGCCGGGGAGCTGTTTTTT.

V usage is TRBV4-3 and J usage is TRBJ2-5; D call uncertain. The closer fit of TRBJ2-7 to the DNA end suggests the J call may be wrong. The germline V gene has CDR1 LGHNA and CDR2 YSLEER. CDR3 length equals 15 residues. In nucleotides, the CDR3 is TGCGCCAGCAGCCAAGTTTGGTCCGGCGGACACGAGCAGTACTTC. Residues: CASSQVWSGGHEQYF.

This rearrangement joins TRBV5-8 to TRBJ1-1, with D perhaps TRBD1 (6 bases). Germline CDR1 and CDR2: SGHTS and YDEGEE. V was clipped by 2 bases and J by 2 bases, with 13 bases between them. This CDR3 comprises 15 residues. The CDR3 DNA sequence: TGTGCCAGCAGCTTCCAAGGACAGCTTAACACTGAAGCTTTCTTT. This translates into CASSFQGQLNTEAFF. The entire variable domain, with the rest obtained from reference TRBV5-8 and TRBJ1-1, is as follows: EAGVTQSPTHLIKTRGQQATLRCSPISGHTSVYWYQQALGLGLQFLLWYDEGEERNRGNFPPRFSGRQFPNYSSELNVNALELEDSALYLCASSFQGQLNTEAFFGQGTRLTVV.

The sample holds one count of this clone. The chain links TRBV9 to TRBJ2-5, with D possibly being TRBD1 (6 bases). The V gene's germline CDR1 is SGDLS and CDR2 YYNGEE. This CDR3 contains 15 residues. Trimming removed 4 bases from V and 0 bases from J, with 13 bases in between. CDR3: CASSSGQRNQETQYF. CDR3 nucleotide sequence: TGTGCCAGCAGCTCCGGACAGCGCAACCAAGAGACCCAGTACTTC.

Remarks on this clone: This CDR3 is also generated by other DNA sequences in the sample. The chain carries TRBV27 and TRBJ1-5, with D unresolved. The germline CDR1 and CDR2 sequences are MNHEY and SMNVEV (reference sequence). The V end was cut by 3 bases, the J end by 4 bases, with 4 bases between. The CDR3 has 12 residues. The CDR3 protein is CASSFQNQPQHF. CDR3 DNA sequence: TGTGCCAGCAGTTTTCAGAATCAGCCCCAGCATTTT.